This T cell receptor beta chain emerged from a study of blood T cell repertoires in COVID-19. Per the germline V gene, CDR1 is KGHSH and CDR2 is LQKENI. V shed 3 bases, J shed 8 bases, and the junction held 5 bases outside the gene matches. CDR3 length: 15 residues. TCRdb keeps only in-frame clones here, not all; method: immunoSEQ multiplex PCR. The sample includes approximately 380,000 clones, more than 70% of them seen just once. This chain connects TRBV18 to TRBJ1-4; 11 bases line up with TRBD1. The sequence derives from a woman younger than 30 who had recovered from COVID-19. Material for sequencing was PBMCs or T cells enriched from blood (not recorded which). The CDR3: CASSPWTGGREKLFF. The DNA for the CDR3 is TGTGCCAGCTCACCCTGGACAGGGGGCCGAGAAAAACTGTTTTTT.